The next 25 T cell receptor beta chains were all read from a single sample in a study of identical twins. TCRdb re-analysed the 5' RACE reads in MiXCR, keeping a single row per CDR3 protein. Altogether 690,000 or so distinct CDR3 sequences are present, 8.6% being singletons, with the ten largest covering roughly 0.97%. This same sample was also part of a study on yellow fever vaccine responses in identical twins.

The source material was PBMCs. The source is a woman aged 18-29 years in good health.

J is TRBJ2-2 and V is TRBV10-3, with D unclear. Germline loops: CDR1 ENHRY, CDR2 SYGVKD. With 6 bases removed from V and 6 bases from J, the gap between germline ends came to 8 bases. This CDR3 is built from 12 residues. CDR3: CAIRKGPGELFF. The CDR3 nucleotides are TGTGCCATCAGGAAGGGTCCCGGGGAGCTGTTTTTT.

The V and J genes are TRBV30 and TRBJ2-7, with D possibly TRBD2 on 5 matching bases. Between the trimmed V and J ends, which lost 2 bases and 5 bases, there was a span of 13 bases. Germline CDR1 is GTSNPN and CDR2 is SVGIG (reference sequence). The CDR3 loop spans 13 amino acids. The CDR3 DNA reads as TGTGCCTGGAGTAGGACCGGGAACGACGAGCAGTACTTC. Its protein product is CAWSRTGNDEQYF.

The V gene is TRBV3-1, the J gene TRBJ2-5, with TRBD2 identical over 13 bases. CDR3 length: 18 amino acids. Germline V gene sequence: CDR1 LGHDT, CDR2 YNNKEL (reference sequence). J gave up 2 bases and V 1 base, and 7 bases lay outside the gene matches. CDR3 residues: CASSQGFRLAGGQETQYF. The CDR3 DNA sequence: TGTGCCAGCAGCCAAGGGTTTCGACTAGCGGGGGGACAAGAGACCCAGTACTTC.

With regard to this clonotype: Since a much larger clone is just one base distant, this may be a read error. V usage is TRBV29-1 and J usage is TRBJ1-5; D possibly corresponds to TRBD1 (6 bases). Germline CDR1 and CDR2: SQVTM and ANQGSEA. The CDR3 totals 13 residues. V was clipped by 6 bases and J by 6 bases, with 15 bases between them. CDR3 protein: CSVGPGASQPQHF. Here the CDR3 DNA reads TGCAGCGTCGGTCCAGGGGCCAGTCAGCCCCAGCATTTT.

This clonotype was picked up a small number of times. The DNA for the CDR3 is TGTGCCAGCAACGCAAGGACTAGCGGATACGAGCAGTACTTC. This gives the protein CASNARTSGYEQYF. This chain connects TRBV2 to TRBJ2-7, with 10 bases lining up with TRBD2. The length of the CDR3 is 14 residues. V was clipped by 7 bases and J by 4 bases; unmatched bases: 7. The germline V gene encodes CDR1 SNHLY and CDR2 FYNNEI.

The rearrangement joins TRBV12-3 or TRBV12-4 to TRBJ2-6; tentative D call: TRBD2 (7 bases). V was trimmed by 1 base and J by 2 bases, leaving 12 bases between them. The length of the CDR3 is 17 residues. DNA for the CDR3: TGTGCCAGCAGTTTAGTGGGGGGGCCACCTGGGGCCAACGTCCTGACTTTC. This encodes CASSLVGGPPGANVLTF.

J is TRBJ2-7 and V is TRBV20-1; 8 bases align to TRBD1. Losses at the gene ends were 0 bases for V and 2 bases for J; bases not matched to a gene: 9. This CDR3 contains 16 residues. Germline assignment: CDR1 DFQATT and CDR2 SNEGSKA (reference sequence). The CDR3 DNA reads TGCAGTGCTAGAGATCCGGAATGGACAGGGCCCTACGAGCAGTACTTC. Amino acids: CSARDPEWTGPYEQYF.

This clonotype has more than one count but fewer than ten. The chain carries TRBV5-8 and TRBJ2-1, with a tentative D call TRBD1 (6 bases). CDR3 length: 17 amino acids. Germline V gene lookup returns CDR1 SGHTS and CDR2 YDEGEE. Trimming removed 0 bases at V and 5 bases at J, with 18 bases between. The CDR3 sequence is CASSLVGASGFNNEQFF. The CDR3 DNA reads TGTGCCAGCAGCTTGGTGGGGGCCAGCGGATTCAACAATGAGCAGTTCTTC.

This chain connects TRBV5-6 to TRBJ2-7, with D unclear. The CDR3 extends over 13 amino acids. V lost 9 bases and J 2 bases, leaving 15 bases between the germline ends. Looked up from germline, CDR1 is SGHDT and CDR2 is YYEEEE. CDR3 residues: CAMSLSPTYEQYF. CDR3 DNA: TGTGCCATGAGCTTGTCCCCAACCTACGAGCAGTACTTC. The full variable domain, in which reference TRBV5-6 and TRBJ2-7 provide the parts outside the CDR3, is DAGVTQSPTHLIKTRGQQVTLRCSPKSGHDTVSWYQQALGQGPQFIFQYYEEEERQRGNFPDRFSGHQFPNYSSELNVNALLLGDSALYLCAMSLSPTYEQYFGPGTRLTVT.

This chain joins TRBV7-2 and TRBJ2-7; D remains unclear. The CDR3 loop spans 13 amino acids. V lost 0 bases and J 6 bases, leaving 9 bases between the germline ends. The germline CDR1 and CDR2 sequences are SGHTA and FQGNSA. CDR3 protein: CASSLALGGEQYF. CDR3 coding DNA: TGTGCCAGCAGCTTAGCGCTGGGCGGCGAGCAGTACTTC.

V gene TRBV23-1 combines with J gene TRBJ2-5; TRBD1 might be the D (5 bases). TRBV23-1 qualifies as an ORF whose function is uncertain. Deletions cut 1 base from V and 5 bases from J, with 11 bases between. The CDR3 spans 14 residues. As DNA, the CDR3 is TGCGCCAGCAGTCAATTAATATCAGGGGAGACCCAGTACTTC. Translated, it gives CASSQLISGETQYF.

The chain recombines TRBV6-2 or TRBV6-3 with TRBJ2-4; 7 bases align to TRBD1. Germline values: CDR1 MNHEY, CDR2 SVGEGT. CDR3 length: 16 amino acids. Trimming took 5 bases from V and 2 from J; bases not matched to a gene: 9. The CDR3 DNA reads as TGTGCCAGCAGTCTGGAGAAGACAGGGACCAAAAACATTCAGTACTTC. The encoded protein is CASSLEKTGTKNIQYF.

In this sample, this clonotype turned up many times. CDR3 amino acids: CASRPGLYEQYF. CDR3 in DNA: TGTGCTAGTAGACCGGGGCTTTACGAGCAGTACTTC. The rearrangement uses TRBV7-7 and TRBJ2-7, with D perhaps matching TRBD1 or TRBD2 (5 bases each). The CDR3 totals 12 residues. Germline V gene data show CDR1 as SSHAT and CDR2 as FNYEAQ (reference sequence). Full variable domain (rest looked up from reference TRBV7-7 and TRBJ2-7): GAGVSQSPRYKVTKRGQDVTLRCDPISSHATLYWYQQALGQGPEFLTYFNYEAQPDKSGLPSDRFSAERPEGSISTLTIQRTEQRDSAMYRCASRPGLYEQYFGPGTRLTVT.

This clonotype was counted many times. This chain links TRBV5-8 with TRBJ1-1; D is ambiguous. V dropped 6 bases and J dropped 4 bases, with 19 bases sitting between them. The CDR3 has 15 residues. In germline, CDR1 is SGHTS, CDR2 YDEGEE. The CDR3 region is CASTPNIWTSTEAFF. In nucleotides, the CDR3 is TGTGCCAGCACCCCAAACATCTGGACCAGCACTGAAGCTTTCTTT.

This clonotype occurred many times. The rearrangement uses TRBV27 and TRBJ2-1; D ambiguous. Germline V gene sequence: CDR1 MNHEY, CDR2 SMNVEV (reference sequence). The CDR3 has 15 residues. Trimming left V 5 bases short and J 4 bases short, with 15 bases between. The CDR3 DNA reads as TGTGCCAGCAGTGTCCGGAACAGAGATTACAATGAGCAGTTCTTC. Translation gives CASSVRNRDYNEQFF.

This clonotype appeared many times. The V call is TRBV21-1, the J call TRBJ1-4. TRBV21-1 counts as a pseudogene. The CDR3 totals 16 residues. CDR3 bases: TGTGCCAGCAGCGACCCAAGGGCCGGGGAAGAGCGGAAACTGTTTTTT. This encodes CASSDPRAGEERKLFF.

J is TRBJ2-2 and V is TRBV11-3, with D uncertain. Trimming took 7 bases from V and 3 from J, leaving 12 bases between them. The CDR3 contains 14 residues. Germline CDR1 and CDR2: SGHNT and YENEEA. The DNA of the CDR3 is TGTGCCAGCAAACCTAACTGGGACACCGGGGAGCTGTTTTTT. Protein sequence: CASKPNWDTGELFF. Together with reference TRBV11-3 and TRBJ2-2, the CDR3 gives the full variable domain: EAGVVQSPRYKIIEKKQPVAFWCNPISGHNTLYWYLQNLGQGPELLIRYENEEAVDDSQLPKDRFSAERLKGVDSTLKIQPAELGDSAVYLCASKPNWDTGELFFGEGSRLTVL.

This clonotype was detected ten times or more. The gene calls are TRBV7-2 and TRBJ2-7; D gene ambiguous. Germline CDR1 reads SGHTA; CDR2 reads FQGNSA. The CDR3 runs to 14 residues. V lost 2 bases to trimming and J lost 4 bases, with 12 bases between them. CDR3 in amino acids: CASSLSIGIYEQYF. The CDR3 DNA follows: TGTGCCAGCAGCTTATCGATAGGTATATACGAGCAGTACTTC. Variable domain in full (rest from reference TRBV7-2 and TRBJ2-7): GAGVSQSPSNKVTEKGKDVELRCDPISGHTALYWYRQSLGQGLEFLIYFQGNSAPDKSGLPSDRFSAERTGGSVSTLTIQRTQQEDSAVYLCASSLSIGIYEQYFGPGTRLTVT.

This clonotype has more than one count but fewer than ten. This chain links TRBV7-2 with TRBJ2-6; 11 bases match TRBD1. Germline CDR1 is SGHTA and CDR2 is FQGNSA. This CDR3 has 17 residues. The trim removed 2 bases at V and 2 bases at J, leaving 2 bases unmatched. The CDR3 here is CASSLMGQGAGANVLTF. The CDR3 coding sequence is TGTGCCAGCAGCTTAATGGGACAGGGGGCTGGGGCCAACGTCCTGACTTTC.

The chain carries TRBV30 and TRBJ2-5, with 8 nucleotides matching TRBD1. V trimming: 3 bases; J trimming: 5 bases; junction bases outside the gene matches: 8. The CDR3 totals 14 residues. Germline lookup yields CDR1 GTSNPN and CDR2 SVGIG (reference sequence). CDR3 loop: CAWSGQGVGETQYF. In DNA form, the CDR3 reads TGTGCCTGGAGCGGACAGGGCGTAGGGGAGACCCAGTACTTC.

A single count supports this clonotype. The chain is built from TRBV7-3 and TRBJ2-5; D might be TRBD1 or TRBD2, each matching 5 bases. This CDR3 spans 15 amino acids. The V gene lost 5 bases and the J gene lost 2 bases, with 15 bases spanning the gap. Germline CDR1 and CDR2: SGHTA and FQGTGA. CDR3 amino acids: CASSPTGAHQETQYF. The CDR3, as DNA: TGTGCCAGCAGCCCCACCGGGGCCCATCAAGAGACCCAGTACTTC. Based on the CDR3 plus reference TRBV7-3 and TRBJ2-5, the full variable domain is GAGVSQTPSNKVTEKGKYVELRCDPISGHTALYWYRQSLGQGPEFLIYFQGTGAADDSGLPNDRFFAVRPEGSVSTLKIQRTERGDSAVYLCASSPTGAHQETQYFGPGTRLLVL.

This clonotype was detected ten times or more. The chain employs TRBV11-2 and TRBJ2-2; 7 bases line up with TRBD1. Germline assignment: CDR1 SGHAT and CDR2 FQNNGV. The V gene end was trimmed by 0 bases and the J gene end by 6 bases; junction bases not matched to a gene: 4. The CDR3 has 15 amino acids. The CDR3 sequence: CASSLEPRGSGELFF. The CDR3 nucleotides read TGTGCCAGCAGCTTAGAACCCAGGGGGTCCGGGGAGCTGTTTTTT.

This clonotype was counted only a few times. The V and J genes are TRBV4-2 and TRBJ2-7; 13 bases agree with TRBD2. V trimming: 4 bases; J trimming: 2 bases; junction bases outside the gene matches: 8. Germline assignment: CDR1 LGHNA and CDR2 YNFKEQ. This CDR3 spans 17 amino acids. As DNA, the CDR3 is TGTGCCAGCAGCCTCCTTGCCGGGACTAGCGGGACCTACGAGCAGTACTTC. Its translation is CASSLLAGTSGTYEQYF.

CDR3 DNA: TGTGCCAGCAGCCAAGCACGGCCAGGGGAGGTAAATGAGCAGTTCTTC. Amino acid sequence: CASSQARPGEVNEQFF. This chain connects TRBV14 to TRBJ2-1; D could derive from TRBD1 or TRBD2 (6 bases each). In germline, CDR1 is SGHDN, CDR2 FVKESK. V lost 1 base and J lost 7, with 17 bases in between. The CDR3 runs 16 residues.

The V and J genes are TRBV18 and TRBJ1-4; unclear D gene. V was clipped by 1 base and J by 0 bases, with 9 bases between them. Germline-derived CDR1 and CDR2 are KGHSH and LQKENI. This CDR3 spans 16 amino acids. CDR3 sequence (DNA): TGTGCCAGCTCACCACTAGCGGCCGCAACTAATGAAAAACTGTTTTTT. Translated, it gives CASSPLAAATNEKLFF.